This T cell receptor (beta chain) was sequenced in a study of cytomegalovirus exposure and HLA in healthy donors. Study as a whole: Findings of an earlier analysis included around 120 million unique TCR beta sequences from 190 million or so T cells.

Study-level points and caveats: Researchers reportedly found TCR beta sequences accurately predicted most subjects' HLA-A and HLA-B alleles.

Donors counted as nominally healthy when sampled, yet unrecorded immune exposures were likely. This CDR3 spans 12 amino acids. V shed 1 base and J shed 9 bases, with 7 bases lying between them. CDR1 is SEHNR, CDR2 FQNEAQ, per germline (reference sequence). 13 Jbeta primers and 60 Vbeta primers were used for the PCR. The data were produced by immunoSEQ multiplex PCR, yet TCRdb's version contains in-frame clones alone and is incomplete. The data contain more than 150,000 clones, 65% to 85% of them singletons. This clone appeared a single time. What it recognizes is unknown. The sequencing input was PBMCs. The receptor was derived from a woman in her 40s in good health and CMV-seropositive. The V gene is TRBV7-9, the J gene TRBJ1-5; no clear D gene. The CDR3 spells CASSLGEGPQHF. In nucleotides, the CDR3 is TGTGCCAGCAGCTTAGGTGAGGGGCCCCAGCATTTT.